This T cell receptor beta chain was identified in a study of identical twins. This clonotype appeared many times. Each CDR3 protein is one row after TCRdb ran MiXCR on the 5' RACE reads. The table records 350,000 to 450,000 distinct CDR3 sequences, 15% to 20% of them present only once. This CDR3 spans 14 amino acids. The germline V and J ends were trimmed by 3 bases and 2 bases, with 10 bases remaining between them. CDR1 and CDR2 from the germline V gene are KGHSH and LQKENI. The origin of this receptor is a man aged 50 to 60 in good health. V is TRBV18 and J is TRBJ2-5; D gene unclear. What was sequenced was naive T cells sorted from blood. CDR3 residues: CASSPTLPQETQYF. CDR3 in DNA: TGTGCCAGCTCACCGACACTCCCTCAAGAGACCCAGTACTTC.